Listed below are T cell receptor beta chains from one sample, sequenced in a study of CD8+CD57+ T cells in acquired aplastic anemia. MiXCR, run by TCRdb on the reads, gives a single entry per CDR3 protein. The table includes roughly 190,000 distinct CDR3 sequences, around 47% detected once. Material for sequencing was sorted CD4+, CD8+, or CD8+CD57+ T cells (not recorded which) from PBMCs. The receptors shown here come from a human donor with aplastic anemia. Both conserved end residues are part of each CDR3. Each record gives: D gene, clone size, J gene, V gene, CDR3 length, CDR3 DNA, CDR3 protein. D genes are given only for firm matches. For some rows the clone size is stated as once, few or many, or as a class when expanded; others skip it.

TRBD2,NA,TRBJ2-1,TRBV15,14,TGTGCCACCAGCGACAGCGGGAGTACAGATGAGCAGTTCTTC,CATSDSGSTDEQFF
NA,NA,TRBJ1-2,TRBV7-9,13,TGTGCCAGCAGCTCCGACGGGGACTATGGCTACACCTTC,CASSSDGDYGYTF
NA,many,TRBJ1-1,TRBV4-3,16,TGCGCCAGCAGCCAAGATCGATACAGGATGAACACTGAAGCTTTCTTT,CASSQDRYRMNTEAFF
NA,many,TRBJ1-3,TRBV7-2,15,TGTGCCAGCAGCTCGAACAGGGCAGGAGGAAACACCATATATTTT,CASSSNRAGGNTIYF
NA,NA,TRBJ1-2,TRBV20-1,12,TGCAGTGCTAGTGGAGGTGCCTATGGCTACACCTTC,CSASGGAYGYTF
NA,NA,TRBJ1-5,TRBV5-6,12,TGTGCCAGCAGCTTGGAAGGCGGCCAAAAGCATTTT,CASSLEGGQKHF
NA,few,TRBJ2-7,TRBV29-1,12,TGCAGCGTTGCCCCCCAGGGGTACGAGCAGTACTTC,CSVAPQGYEQYF
NA,NA,TRBJ2-5,TRBV10-3,15,TGTGCCAGCAGTTACCGGGGTCGAGGAGAGGAGACCCAGTACTTC,CASSYRGRGEETQYF
NA,NA,TRBJ2-7,TRBV7-8,14,TGTGCCAGCAGCCCAAGCCTCAGGGCCTACGAGCAGTACTTC,CASSPSLRAYEQYF
NA,NA,TRBJ2-7,TRBV7-3,15,TGTGCCAGCAGCTTAATGGCGGTCAGGGCGGACGAGCAGTACTTC,CASSLMAVRADEQYF
TRBD2,NA,TRBJ2-5,TRBV9,13,TGTGCCAGCAGCGGCGGACTAGCGGAGACCCAGTACTTC,CASSGGLAETQYF
TRBD1,few,TRBJ1-6,TRBV18,15,TGTGCCAGCTCACCAAGGACAGGTTCGAATTCACCCCTCCACTTT,CASSPRTGSNSPLHF
TRBD2,many,TRBJ2-3,TRBV20-1,14,TGCAGTGCTCACAGCGGGAGGTCCACAGATACGCAGTATTTT,CSAHSGRSTDTQYF
NA,NA,TRBJ2-2,TRBV24-1,13,TGTGCCACCAGTGCACAGAACACCGGGGAGCTGTTTTTT,CATSAQNTGELFF
NA,many,TRBJ2-7,TRBV7-3,15,TGTGCCAGCAGCCTCGACAGGGCCGGGGGTTACGAGCAGTACTTC,CASSLDRAGGYEQYF
NA,few,TRBJ1-5,TRBV30,13,TGTGCCTGGAGTTTAGATAGCAATCAGCCCCAGCATTTT,CAWSLDSNQPQHF
NA,NA,TRBJ2-7,TRBV7-9,13,TGTGCCAGCAGCCCTAAAACGTCCTACGAGCAGTACTTC,CASSPKTSYEQYF